This TCR beta chain emerged from a study of T cell responses to AZD1222 COVID-19 vaccine. The method was immunoSEQ multiplex PCR; TCRdb's version includes in-frame clones alone and lacks a portion of them. The sample has 150,000 or so clones, approximately 91% seen once. Study-wide results and limits: Repertoires were obtained only post-peak T cell response. Spike-specific TCR breadth and depth were elevated following two AZD1222 doses.

From germline, CDR1 is LNHDA and CDR2 SQIVND (reference sequence). The length of the CDR3 is 14 residues. The V gene end was trimmed by 9 bases and the J gene end by 1 base; junction bases not matched to a gene: 5. As regards this clone: Its cognate antigen is unknown.

This clonotype was sampled from an adult who received the AZD1222 COVID-19 vaccine. The chain combines TRBV19 with TRBJ1-3; TRBD1 matches 8 bases. The material sequenced was peripheral blood, taken 28 days after the second AZD1222 dose. CDR3 coding DNA: TGTGCCAGCGGACAGGGCGGGTCTGGAAACACCATATATTTT. It specifies CASGQGGSGNTIYF.